The present T cell receptor beta chain was sequenced within a study of cytomegalovirus exposure and HLA in healthy donors. Repertoires were generated with immunoSEQ multiplex PCR, while TCRdb's copy carries only in-frame clones and drops some. In the table there are about 95,000 clones, 75% to 90% of which are singletons. The donors were in the roughly 110-subject validation cohort; that cohort was separate from the approximately 700-subject first cohort. Germline V gives CDR1 MNHEY, CDR2 SMNVEV (reference sequence). V lost 4 bases and J lost 8; bases outside the gene matches: 13. This CDR3 has 16 residues.

This chain links TRBV27 with TRBJ2-1; 8 nucleotides line up with TRBD2. Source material: PBMCs. The source of this sequence is a man between 18 and 35 years old in good health and CMV-seropositive. The CDR3 region has the DNA TGTGCCAGCAGTTCATTAGCTCCGGGAGGGCCCGATGAGCAGTTCTTC. It codes for CASSSLAPGGPDEQFF.